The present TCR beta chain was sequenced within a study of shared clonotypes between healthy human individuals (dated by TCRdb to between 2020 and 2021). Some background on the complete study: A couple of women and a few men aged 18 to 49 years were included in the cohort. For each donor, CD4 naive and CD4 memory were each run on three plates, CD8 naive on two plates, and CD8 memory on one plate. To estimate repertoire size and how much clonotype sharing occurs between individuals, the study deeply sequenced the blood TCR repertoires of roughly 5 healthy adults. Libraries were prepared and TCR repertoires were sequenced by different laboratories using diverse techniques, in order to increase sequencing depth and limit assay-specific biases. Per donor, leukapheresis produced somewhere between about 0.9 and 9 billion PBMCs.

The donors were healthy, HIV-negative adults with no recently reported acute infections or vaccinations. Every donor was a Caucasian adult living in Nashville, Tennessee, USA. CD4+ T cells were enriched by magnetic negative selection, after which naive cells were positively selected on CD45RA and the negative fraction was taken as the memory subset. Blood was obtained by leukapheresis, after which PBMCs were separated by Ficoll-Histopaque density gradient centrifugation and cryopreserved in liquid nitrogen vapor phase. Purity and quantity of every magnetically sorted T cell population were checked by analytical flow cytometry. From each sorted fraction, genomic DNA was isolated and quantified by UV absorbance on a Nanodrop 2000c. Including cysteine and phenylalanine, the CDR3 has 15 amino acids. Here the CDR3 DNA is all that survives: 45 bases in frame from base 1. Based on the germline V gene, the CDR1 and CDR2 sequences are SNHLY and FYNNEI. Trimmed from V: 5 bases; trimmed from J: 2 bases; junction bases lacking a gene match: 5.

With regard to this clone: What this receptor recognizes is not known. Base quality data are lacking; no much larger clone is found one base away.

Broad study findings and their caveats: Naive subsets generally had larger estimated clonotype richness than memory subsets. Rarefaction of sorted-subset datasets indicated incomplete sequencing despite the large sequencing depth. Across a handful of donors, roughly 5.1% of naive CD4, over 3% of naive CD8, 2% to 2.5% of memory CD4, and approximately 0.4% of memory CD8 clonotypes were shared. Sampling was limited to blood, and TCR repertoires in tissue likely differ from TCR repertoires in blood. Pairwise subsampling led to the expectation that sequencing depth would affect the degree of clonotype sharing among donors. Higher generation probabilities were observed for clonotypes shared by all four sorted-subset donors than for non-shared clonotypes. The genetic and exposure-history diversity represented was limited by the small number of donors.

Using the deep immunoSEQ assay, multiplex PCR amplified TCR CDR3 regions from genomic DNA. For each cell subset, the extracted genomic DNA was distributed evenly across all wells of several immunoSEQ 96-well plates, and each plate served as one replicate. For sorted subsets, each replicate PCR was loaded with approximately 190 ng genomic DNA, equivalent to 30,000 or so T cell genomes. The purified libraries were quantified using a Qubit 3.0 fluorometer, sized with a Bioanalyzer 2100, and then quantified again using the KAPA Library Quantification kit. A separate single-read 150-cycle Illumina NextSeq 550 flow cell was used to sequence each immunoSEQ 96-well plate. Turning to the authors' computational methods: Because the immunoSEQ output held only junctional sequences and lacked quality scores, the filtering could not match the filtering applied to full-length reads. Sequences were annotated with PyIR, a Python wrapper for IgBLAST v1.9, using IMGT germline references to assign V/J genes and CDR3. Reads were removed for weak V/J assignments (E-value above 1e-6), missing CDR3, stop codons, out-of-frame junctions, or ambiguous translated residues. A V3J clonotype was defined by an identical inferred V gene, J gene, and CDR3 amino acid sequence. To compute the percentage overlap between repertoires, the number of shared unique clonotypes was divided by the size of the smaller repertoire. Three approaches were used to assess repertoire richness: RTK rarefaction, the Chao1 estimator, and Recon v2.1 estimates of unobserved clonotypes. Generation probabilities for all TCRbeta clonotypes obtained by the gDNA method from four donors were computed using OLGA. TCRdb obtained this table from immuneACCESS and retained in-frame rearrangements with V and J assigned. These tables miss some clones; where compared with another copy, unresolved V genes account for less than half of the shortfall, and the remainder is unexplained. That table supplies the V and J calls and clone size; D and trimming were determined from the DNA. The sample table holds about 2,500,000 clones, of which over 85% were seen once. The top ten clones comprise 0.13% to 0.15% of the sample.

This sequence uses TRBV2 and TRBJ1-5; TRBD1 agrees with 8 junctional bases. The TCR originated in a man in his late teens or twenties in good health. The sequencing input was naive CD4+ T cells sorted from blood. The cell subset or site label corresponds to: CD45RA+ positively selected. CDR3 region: CASSFDRGGNQPQHF. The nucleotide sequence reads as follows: TGTGCCAGCAGTTTTGACAGGGGAGGCAATCAGCCCCAGCATTTT. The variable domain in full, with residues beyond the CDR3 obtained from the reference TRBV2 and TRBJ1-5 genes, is EPEVTQTPSHQVTQMGQEVILRCVPISNHLYFYWYRQILGQKVEFLVSFYNNEISEKSEIFDDQFSVERPDGSNFTLKIRSTKLEDSAMYFCASSFDRGGNQPQHFGDGTRLSIL.